One and the same sample provided the 7 T cell receptor beta chains below, sequenced in a study of blood T cell repertoires in COVID-19. Here immunoSEQ multiplex PCR was the method, and the copy in TCRdb shows in-frame clones only, minus some. Of over 75,000 clones in the sample, approximately 80% are singletons; the top ten hold more than 9%. Sequenced input: peripheral blood. The receptors were sampled from a man aged 65 to 79 with acute or convalescent COVID-19.

This chain links TRBV7-9 with TRBJ1-3; D possibly corresponds to TRBD1 (6 bases). The V and J ends lost 4 bases and 1 base respectively, with 14 bases between them. The CDR3 covers 16 residues. Per germline, CDR1 SEHNR and CDR2 FQNEAQ (reference sequence). CDR3 protein: CASSSPGQGSGNTIYF. CDR3 coding DNA: TGTGCCAGCAGCTCCCCCGGGCAGGGGTCTGGAAACACCATATATTTT.

The chain is built from TRBV6-5 and TRBJ2-1, with 11 bases fitting TRBD2. The junction had 1 base not matched to a gene; V was cut back by 4 bases and J by 5 bases. The CDR3 length is 14 residues. Germline values: CDR1 MNHEY, CDR2 SVGAGI. CDR3 in amino acids: CASSSGLADNEQFF. CDR3 bases: TGTGCCAGCAGTTCGGGACTAGCGGACAATGAGCAGTTCTTC.

The genes are TRBV27 and TRBJ2-7, with a weak D call TRBD2 (7 bases). V was pared by 1 base and J by 2 bases, with 18 bases between. Germline V gene lookup returns CDR1 MNHEY and CDR2 SMNVEV (reference sequence). The CDR3 extends over 17 amino acids. CDR3 region: CASSLLGRGEGAYEQYF. Here the CDR3 DNA reads TGTGCCAGCAGTTTATTGGGTAGGGGGGAGGGGGCCTACGAGCAGTACTTC.

The rearrangement joins TRBV29-1 to TRBJ1-1; the D gene is possibly TRBD1 (5 bases). With 3 bases removed from V and 2 bases from J, the gap between germline ends came to 7 bases. CDR1 SQVTM and CDR2 ANQGSEA come from the germline V gene. The CDR3 covers 12 residues. The CDR3 here is CSVDGTNTEAFF. Written as DNA, the CDR3 is TGCAGCGTTGATGGGACTAACACTGAAGCTTTCTTT.

This rearrangement joins TRBV6-2 or TRBV6-3 to TRBJ2-7; no clear D. V was trimmed by 2 bases and J by 10 bases, leaving 12 bases between them. Germline V CDR1 and CDR2: MNHEY, SVGEGT. The CDR3 sequence is 12 residues long. As DNA, the CDR3 is TGTGCCAGCAGTTACCCGATTAGCTATCAGTACTTC. It encodes CASSYPISYQYF.

This sequence joins TRBV3-1 (or the pseudogene TRBV3-2) and TRBJ1-3, with D possibly being TRBD1 (6 bases). The germline V and J ends were trimmed by 5 bases and 0 bases, with 20 bases remaining between them. From germline, CDR1 is LGHDT and CDR2 YNNKEL (reference sequence). The CDR3 is 18 amino acids. The CDR3 DNA is TGTGCCAGCAGCTCTCAATCCCCCCAGGGGAGCTCTGGAAACACCATATATTTT. Protein sequence: CASSSQSPQGSSGNTIYF.

V is TRBV18 and J is TRBJ1-2, with D possibly TRBD1 on 5 matching bases. Trimming took 0 bases from V and 5 from J, leaving 10 bases between them. The CDR3 contains 14 residues. Germline values: CDR1 KGHSH, CDR2 LQKENI. Here the CDR3 DNA reads TGTGCCAGCTCACCACCGGACAAGCTATATGGCTACACCTTC. Its translation is CASSPPDKLYGYTF. Together with reference TRBV18 and TRBJ1-2, the CDR3 gives the full variable domain: NAGVMQNPRHLVRRRGQEARLRCSPMKGHSHVYWYRQLPEEGLKFMVYLQKENIIDESGMPKERFSAEFPKEGPSILRIQQVVRGDSAAYFCASSPPDKLYGYTFGSGTRLTVV.